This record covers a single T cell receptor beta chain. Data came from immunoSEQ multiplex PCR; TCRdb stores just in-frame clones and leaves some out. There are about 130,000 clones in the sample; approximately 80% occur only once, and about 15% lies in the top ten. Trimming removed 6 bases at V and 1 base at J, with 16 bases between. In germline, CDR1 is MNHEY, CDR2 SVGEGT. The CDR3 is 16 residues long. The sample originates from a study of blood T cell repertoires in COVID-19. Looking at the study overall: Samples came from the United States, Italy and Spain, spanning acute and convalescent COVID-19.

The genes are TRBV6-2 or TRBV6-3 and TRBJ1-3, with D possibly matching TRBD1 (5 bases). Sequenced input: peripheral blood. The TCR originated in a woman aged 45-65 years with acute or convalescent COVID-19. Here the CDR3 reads CASSHRWGESGNTIYF. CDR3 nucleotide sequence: TGTGCCAGCAGCCACCGCTGGGGGGAATCTGGAAACACCATATATTTT.